Presented here are 23 T cell receptor beta chains from one specimen sequenced in a study of blood T cell repertoires in COVID-19. The data were produced by immunoSEQ multiplex PCR, yet TCRdb's version contains in-frame clones alone and is incomplete. The repertoire holds about 160,000 clones, with approximately 92% as singletons. Sequencing was carried out using peripheral blood. Receptors originate from a woman aged 50 to 65 with acute or convalescent COVID-19.

About this clone: This sample includes further DNA sequences coding for the same CDR3. The J gene is TRBJ2-3, the V gene TRBV20-1; no clear D gene. Germline assignment: CDR1 DFQATT and CDR2 SNEGSKA (reference sequence). This CDR3 has 10 amino acids. Trimming stripped 4 bases from V and 6 bases from J, with 5 bases between. The CDR3 loop is CSATLDTQYF. The CDR3 nucleotides read TGCAGTGCTACTCTGGATACGCAGTATTTT.

The CDR3 DNA is TGTGCCAGCAGCTTAGTGACAGGGCCGGGCACTGAAGCTTTCTTT. Translation: CASSLVTGPGTEAFF. V usage is TRBV11-2 and J usage is TRBJ1-1, with 7 positions matching TRBD1. CDR3 length equals 15 residues. Germline CDR1 and CDR2: SGHAT and FQNNGV. With 1 base clipped from V and 4 bases from J, the junction kept 6 bases outside the gene matches.

The V gene is TRBV19, the J gene TRBJ2-7; TRBD2 might be the D (5 bases). The germline V gene has CDR1 LNHDA and CDR2 SQIVND (reference sequence). Trimming left V 3 bases short and J 2 bases short, with 11 bases between. The CDR3 runs to 14 residues. This CDR3 reads CASSIELGTYEQYF. The DNA for the CDR3 is TGTGCCAGTAGTATCGAACTAGGAACCTACGAGCAGTACTTC. Based on the CDR3 plus reference TRBV19 and TRBJ2-7, the full variable domain is DGGITQSPKYLFRKEGQNVTLSCEQNLNHDAMYWYRQDPGQGLRLIYYSQIVNDFQKGDIAEGYSVSREKKESFPLTVTSAQKNPTAFYLCASSIELGTYEQYFGPGTRLTVT.

The chain couples TRBV18 to TRBJ2-2, with 9 bases matching TRBD1. The CDR3 has 17 amino acids. Germline assignment: CDR1 KGHSH and CDR2 LQKENI. V lost 3 bases to trimming and J lost 1 base; unmatched junction nucleotides: 6. The CDR3 coding sequence is TGTGCCAGCTCACCCCTACAGGGGGCCTGGAACACCGGGGAGCTGTTTTTT. Encoded protein: CASSPLQGAWNTGELFF. Combining the CDR3 with reference TRBV18 and TRBJ2-2 gives the whole variable domain NAGVMQNPRHLVRRRGQEARLRCSPMKGHSHVYWYRQLPEEGLKFMVYLQKENIIDESGMPKERFSAEFPKEGPSILRIQQVVRGDSAAYFCASSPLQGAWNTGELFFGEGSRLTVL.

The rearrangement joins TRBV21-1 to TRBJ2-5; TRBD1 is the table's D call, not checked against the DNA. TRBV21-1 is deemed a pseudogene. There are 16 residues in the CDR3. The CDR3 DNA sequence: TGTGCCAGCCCCTCCCAAATCATACAGCAACAAGAGACCCAGTACTTC. Translating gives CASPSQIIQQQETQYF.

The J gene is TRBJ2-1, the V gene TRBV7-6; 12 nucleotides line up with TRBD2. The CDR3 extends over 17 amino acids. Germline lookup yields CDR1 SGHVS and CDR2 FNYEAQ. The junction had 16 bases not matched to a gene; V was cut back by 5 bases and J by 11 bases. The CDR3 loop reads CASSPGSVLAGGPKQFF. The DNA for the CDR3 is TGTGCCAGCAGCCCAGGGTCGGTACTAGCGGGAGGACCAAAGCAGTTCTTC. Filled out from reference TRBV7-6 and TRBJ2-1, the complete variable domain reads GAGVSQSPRYKVTKRGQDVALRCDPISGHVSLYWYRQALGQGPEFLTYFNYEAQQDKSGLPNDRFSAERPEGSISTLTIQRTEQRDSAMYRCASSPGSVLAGGPKQFFGPGTRLTVL.

The chain recombines TRBV27 with TRBJ1-2, with TRBD1 matching 8 bases. The ends lost 4 bases at V and 8 bases at J; junction bases unmatched: 3. This CDR3 contains 12 residues. CDR1 MNHEY and CDR2 SMNVEV come from the germline V gene (reference sequence). CDR3 bases: TGTGCCAGCAGTTCAGGGGGCCGGGGCTACACCTTC. It is translated as CASSSGGRGYTF.

The chain has TRBV7-2 and TRBJ1-1; unclear D gene. Germline V CDR1 and CDR2: SGHTA, FQGNSA. The germline V and J ends were trimmed by 4 bases and 4 bases, with 13 bases remaining between them. The CDR3 is made up of 14 amino acids. The CDR3 protein is CASSWTAGSTEAFF. The CDR3 DNA reads as TGTGCCAGCAGCTGGACCGCGGGGAGCACTGAAGCTTTCTTT.

In its sample, this clone was seen a few times. The J gene is TRBJ2-5, the V gene TRBV15, with 14 bases aligning to TRBD2. Unmatched junction bases numbered 2, after V lost 4 bases and J lost 1 base. The germline CDR1 and CDR2 sequences are LNHNV and YYDKDF (reference sequence). The CDR3 is made up of 16 amino acids. CDR3 bases: TGTGCCACCAGCACCGGGACTAGCGGGAGCCAAGAGACCCAGTACTTC. Protein sequence: CATSTGTSGSQETQYF.

This chain uses TRBV27 with TRBJ2-1; D gene ambiguous. Looked up from germline, CDR1 is MNHEY and CDR2 is SMNVEV (reference sequence). Trimming took 4 bases from V and 4 from J, leaving 17 bases between them. CDR3 length equals 16 residues. CDR3 sequence reads: CASSSRQGPPYNEQFF. The CDR3 DNA reads as TGTGCCAGCAGTTCCAGACAAGGCCCGCCTTACAATGAGCAGTTCTTC.

This chain connects TRBV10-3 to TRBJ2-5; 7 nucleotides match TRBD2. Germline lookup yields CDR1 ENHRY and CDR2 SYGVKD. There are 16 residues in the CDR3. Losses at the gene ends were 2 bases for V and 5 bases for J; bases not matched to a gene: 11. CDR3 in amino acids: CAISEGLGGSGETQYF. The DNA of the CDR3 is TGTGCCATCAGTGAGGGTTTAGGCGGGAGCGGGGAGACCCAGTACTTC.

This chain joins TRBV20-1 and TRBJ1-1, with D possibly being TRBD1 (5 bases). Germline CDR1 is DFQATT and CDR2 is SNEGSKA (reference sequence). Trimming stripped 3 bases from V and 1 base from J, with 9 bases between. CDR3 length: 13 amino acids. The DNA of the CDR3 is TGCAGTGCTAGTGGCAGGGCGAACACTGAAGCTTTCTTT. It yields the protein CSASGRANTEAFF.

The rearrangement links TRBV19 to TRBJ1-3; tentative D call: TRBD1 (6 bases). Per germline, CDR1 LNHDA and CDR2 SQIVND (reference sequence). Trimming removed 5 bases at V and 0 bases at J, with 11 bases between. The CDR3 covers 15 residues. The CDR3 here is CASSLDRNSGNTIYF. The DNA for the CDR3 is TGTGCCAGTAGTCTCGACAGGAACTCTGGAAACACCATATATTTT. The full variable domain, rest sourced from reference TRBV19 and TRBJ1-3, is DGGITQSPKYLFRKEGQNVTLSCEQNLNHDAMYWYRQDPGQGLRLIYYSQIVNDFQKGDIAEGYSVSREKKESFPLTVTSAQKNPTAFYLCASSLDRNSGNTIYFGEGSWLTVV.

This clone has only a few counts. This chain connects TRBV20-1 to TRBJ2-1; the D gene is possibly TRBD2 (6 bases). The CDR3 loop spans 14 amino acids. Germline V lookup: CDR1 DFQATT, CDR2 SNEGSKA (reference sequence). Trimming took off 5 bases at V and 8 bases at J, with 19 bases between the two ends. CDR3 DNA: TGCAGTGCTCGTGACCTCTTAGCGGTCCATGAGCAGTTCTTC. It specifies CSARDLLAVHEQFF.

This chain connects TRBV5-4 to TRBJ1-2, with 9 bases fitting TRBD1. Trimming took 4 bases from V and 2 from J; bases not matched to a gene: 6. From germline, CDR1 is SGHNT and CDR2 YYREEE (reference sequence). The length of the CDR3 is 15 residues. The CDR3 protein is CASSPGQGVNYGYTF. CDR3 sequence (DNA): TGTGCCAGCAGCCCGGGACAGGGCGTGAACTATGGCTACACCTTC.

V gene TRBV20-1 combines with J gene TRBJ1-1, with a tentative D call TRBD1 (6 bases). The germline gives CDR1 DFQATT, CDR2 SNEGSKA (reference sequence). CDR3 size: 11 residues. V lost 5 bases and J 11 bases, leaving 15 bases between the germline ends. The CDR3 coding sequence is TGCAGTGCTCGTTCAGGGGATTCGGCTTTCTTT. Translation gives CSARSGDSAFF.

The chain couples TRBV2 to TRBJ2-7; 7 nucleotides align to TRBD1. Per the germline V gene, CDR1 is SNHLY and CDR2 is FYNNEI. The CDR3 has 14 amino acids. The V gene end was trimmed by 9 bases and the J gene end by 0 bases; junction bases not matched to a gene: 8. The CDR3 reads CASIPGQSSYEQYF. The CDR3 region has the DNA TGTGCCAGTATACCGGGACAGAGCTCCTACGAGCAGTACTTC.

V is TRBV5-5 and J is TRBJ2-1; 7 positions match TRBD2. V shed 3 bases, J shed 8 bases, and the junction held 11 bases outside the gene matches. The CDR3 loop spans 15 amino acids. Germline-derived CDR1 and CDR2 are SGHKS and YYEKEE (reference sequence). The CDR3 region has the DNA TGTGCCAGCAGCTCGAGACTAGCATGGTCCGATGAGCAGTTCTTC. Its translation: CASSSRLAWSDEQFF.

The gene calls are TRBV11-3 and TRBJ2-3, with TRBD2 matching over 9 bases. Germline lookup yields CDR1 SGHNT and CDR2 YENEEA. The length of the CDR3 is 14 residues. After removal of 3 bases from V and 5 bases from J, the junction contained 3 bases not matched to a gene. CDR3 nucleotides: TGTGCCAGCAGCTTTAGCGGGAGTGGAGATACGCAGTATTTT. Amino acid sequence: CASSFSGSGDTQYF.

The gene calls are TRBV12-3 or TRBV12-4 and TRBJ1-5; D not resolved. The V end was cut by 6 bases, the J end by 11 bases, with 14 bases between. The CDR3 length is 12 residues. The CDR3 protein is CASRKLGTAQHF. For the CDR3, the DNA is TGTGCCAGCAGGAAACTAGGTACTGCCCAGCATTTT.

J is TRBJ2-2 and V is TRBV3-1 (or the pseudogene TRBV3-2); TRBD1 is a possible D gene (6 bases). V gave up 6 bases and J gave up 1 base, with 12 bases separating them. The CDR3 is 15 amino acids. CDR1 and CDR2 (germline): LGHDT, YNNKEL (reference sequence). The CDR3 sequence is CASRLSDRNTGELFF. The CDR3 DNA reads TGTGCCAGCAGGCTATCGGACAGGAACACCGGGGAGCTGTTTTTT.

This CDR3 is CATSAGGLVRETQYF. CDR3 sequence (DNA): TGTGCCACCAGTGCGGGGGGGCTTGTGAGAGAGACCCAGTACTTC. The V gene is TRBV24-1, the J gene TRBJ2-5; 8 bases map to TRBD2. The CDR3 is 15 residues long. Germline V CDR1 and CDR2: KGHDR, SFDVKD. With V trimmed by 5 bases and J by 4 bases, 8 bases remained unmatched.

This clone was seen just once. The CDR3 DNA is TGTGCCAGCAGCCAGACACCCCGGGGCACTGAAGCTTTCTTT. Translating gives CASSQTPRGTEAFF. The chain uses TRBV11-2 and TRBJ1-1; D ambiguous. Trimming stripped 5 bases from V and 4 bases from J, with 14 bases between. CDR1 SGHAT and CDR2 FQNNGV come from the germline V gene. The CDR3 extends over 14 amino acids.